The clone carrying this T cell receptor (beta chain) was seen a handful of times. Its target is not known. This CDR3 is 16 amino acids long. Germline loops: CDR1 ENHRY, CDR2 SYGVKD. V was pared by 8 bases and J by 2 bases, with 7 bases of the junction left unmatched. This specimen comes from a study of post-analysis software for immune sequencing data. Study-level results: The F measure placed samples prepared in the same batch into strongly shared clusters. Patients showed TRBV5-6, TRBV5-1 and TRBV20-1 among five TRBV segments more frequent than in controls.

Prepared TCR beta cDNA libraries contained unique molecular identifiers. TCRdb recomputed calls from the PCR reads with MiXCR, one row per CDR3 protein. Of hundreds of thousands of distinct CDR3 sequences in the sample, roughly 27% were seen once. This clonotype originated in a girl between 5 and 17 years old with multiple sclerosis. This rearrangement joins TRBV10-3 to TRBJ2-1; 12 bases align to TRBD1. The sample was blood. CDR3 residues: CAIQGQGARTYNEQFF. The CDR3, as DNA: TGTGCCATCCAGGGACAGGGGGCAAGGACCTACAATGAGCAGTTCTTC.